Following are 2 T cell receptor beta chains from one sample sequenced in a study of blood T cells in healthy people across ages. Together with a sample-barcoded 5' primer, a J-beta primer mix was included in a second PCR lasting roughly 6 to 12 cycles. TCRdb fed the 5' RACE reads into MiXCR, producing one record per CDR3 protein. Of about 1.8 million distinct CDR3 sequences listed, about 50% are singletons. The sample taken for sequencing was blood. The receptors come from a woman in her thirties or forties in good health.

This clonotype was detected a few times. The V and J genes are TRBV20-1 and TRBJ2-3, with 8 bases identical to TRBD1. Trimming removed 5 bases from V and 4 bases from J; junction bases left unmatched: 8. CDR1 and CDR2 (germline): DFQATT, SNEGSKA (reference sequence). The CDR3 is 14 residues long. The CDR3 loop reads CSASRRGRPDTQYF. DNA of the CDR3: TGCAGTGCTTCACGCAGGGGGCGGCCAGATACGCAGTATTTT.

The rearrangement joins TRBV27 to TRBJ2-3, with 10 bases fitting TRBD1. J lost 4 bases, V lost 2 bases, and 6 bases had no gene match. Germline assignment: CDR1 MNHEY and CDR2 SMNVEV (reference sequence). The CDR3 has 16 amino acids. The CDR3: CASSLVGTGEADTQYF. CDR3 coding DNA: TGTGCCAGCAGTTTAGTCGGGACAGGGGAGGCAGATACGCAGTATTTT.